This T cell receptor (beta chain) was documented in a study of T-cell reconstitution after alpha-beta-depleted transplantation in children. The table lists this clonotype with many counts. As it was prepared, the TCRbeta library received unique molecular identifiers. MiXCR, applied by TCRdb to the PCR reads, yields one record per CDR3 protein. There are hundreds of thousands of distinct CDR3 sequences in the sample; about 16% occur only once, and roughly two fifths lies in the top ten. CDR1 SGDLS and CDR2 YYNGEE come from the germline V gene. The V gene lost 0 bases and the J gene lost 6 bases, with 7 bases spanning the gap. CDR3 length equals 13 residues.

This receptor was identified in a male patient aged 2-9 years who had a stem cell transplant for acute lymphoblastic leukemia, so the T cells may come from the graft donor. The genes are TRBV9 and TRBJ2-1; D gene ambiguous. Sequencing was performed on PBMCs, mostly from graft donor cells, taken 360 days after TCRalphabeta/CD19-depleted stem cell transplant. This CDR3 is CASSVDPSNEQFF. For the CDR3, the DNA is TGTGCCAGCAGCGTAGACCCAAGCAATGAGCAGTTCTTC.